This TCR beta chain was sequenced in a study of blood T cells in healthy people across ages. As for the study in general: Researchers report that template switching captured about one barcoded beta molecule per two T cells. General study points: A conclusive naive versus antigen-experienced comparison was prevented by the unsorted PBMCs.

The V gene lost 3 bases and the J gene lost 6 bases, with 11 bases spanning the gap. The germline V gene encodes CDR1 SGHTA and CDR2 FQGNSA. CDR3 length: 13 amino acids. A word on this clonotype: The target antigen is unknown.

It was with a sample-barcoded 5' primer and a J-beta primer mix that a second PCR of about 6 to 11 cycles was run. In TCRdb, the 5' RACE reads were re-called with MiXCR into one record per CDR3 protein. The table has a few hundred thousand distinct CDR3 sequences, more than 45% seen once; the top ten hold 51%. Each donor was a healthy Caucasian individual from Russia, aged roughly 6 to 100. The material sequenced was blood. The V gene is TRBV7-2, the J gene TRBJ1-2; D is perhaps TRBD1 (6 bases). The receptor comes from a man aged 55 to 70 in good health. The CDR3 DNA is TGTGCCAGCAGCTTCTGGTCAGGGGATGGCTACACCTTC. It translates to CASSFWSGDGYTF.